This T cell receptor beta chain was sequenced in a study of CXCR3-negative and CXCR3-positive naive CD8 T cells. Phenotypically, naive CD8+ T cells corresponded to CD45RO-CCR7+CD27+CD95-. This CDR3 spans 14 amino acids. Germline V CDR1 and CDR2: SGHVS, FNYEAQ. The authors made the TRB cDNA libraries by 5' RACE using UMI labels. TCRdb re-analyzed the 5' RACE reads; it lists each CDR3 protein once, without DNA. The sample totals fewer than 80,000 distinct CDR3 sequences; its top ten clones hold around 1.4%. The receptor comes from a human donor in good health. Some clones in this sample may be carry-over from other donors' samples. Material: naive CXCR3- CD8+ T cells from blood. Subset noted: CD45RO-CCR7+CD27+CD95- naive CD8+ T cells lacking CXCR3 (TNR3-). The V and J genes are TRBV7-6 and TRBJ1-1; TCRdb gives TRBD1 as the D gene, but with no DNA this cannot be confirmed. The CDR3 sequence: CASSLAPGGTEAFF.